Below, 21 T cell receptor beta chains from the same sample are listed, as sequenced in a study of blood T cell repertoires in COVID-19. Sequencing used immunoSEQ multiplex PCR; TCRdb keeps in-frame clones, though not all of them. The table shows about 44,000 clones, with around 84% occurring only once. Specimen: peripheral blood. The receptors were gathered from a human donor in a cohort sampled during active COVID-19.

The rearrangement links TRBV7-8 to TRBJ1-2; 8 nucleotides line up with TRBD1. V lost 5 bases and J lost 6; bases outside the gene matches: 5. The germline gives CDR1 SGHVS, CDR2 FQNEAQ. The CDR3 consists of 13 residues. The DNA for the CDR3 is TGTGCCAGCAGCCCCACGACAGGGGATGGCTACACCTTC. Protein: CASSPTTGDGYTF.

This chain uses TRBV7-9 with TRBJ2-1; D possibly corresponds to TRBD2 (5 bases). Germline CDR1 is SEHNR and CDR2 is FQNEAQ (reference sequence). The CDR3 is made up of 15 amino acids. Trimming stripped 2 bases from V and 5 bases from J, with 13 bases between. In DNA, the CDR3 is TGTGCCAGCAGCTTAATGCGGGCGAACCACAATGAGCAGTTCTTC. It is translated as CASSLMRANHNEQFF. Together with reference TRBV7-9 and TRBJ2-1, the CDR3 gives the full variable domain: DTGVSQNPRHKITKRGQNVTFRCDPISEHNRLYWYRQTLGQGPEFLTYFQNEAQLEKSRLLSDRFSAERPKGSFSTLEIQRTEQGDSAMYLCASSLMRANHNEQFFGPGTRLTVL.

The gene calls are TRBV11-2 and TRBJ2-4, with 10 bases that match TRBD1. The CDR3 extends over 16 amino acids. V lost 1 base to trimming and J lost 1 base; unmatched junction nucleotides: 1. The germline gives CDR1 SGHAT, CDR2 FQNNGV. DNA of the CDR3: TGTGCCAGCAGCTTAGGACAGGGGGCGGCCAAAAACATTCAGTACTTC. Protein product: CASSLGQGAAKNIQYF.

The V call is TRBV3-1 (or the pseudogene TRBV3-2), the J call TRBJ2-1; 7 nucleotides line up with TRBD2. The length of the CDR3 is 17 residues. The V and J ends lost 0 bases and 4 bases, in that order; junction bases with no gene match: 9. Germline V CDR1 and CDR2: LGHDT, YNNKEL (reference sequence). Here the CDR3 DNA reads TGTGCCAGCAGCCAAGATCTTCCGAGCGGGGCGTACAATGAGCAGTTCTTC. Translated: CASSQDLPSGAYNEQFF.

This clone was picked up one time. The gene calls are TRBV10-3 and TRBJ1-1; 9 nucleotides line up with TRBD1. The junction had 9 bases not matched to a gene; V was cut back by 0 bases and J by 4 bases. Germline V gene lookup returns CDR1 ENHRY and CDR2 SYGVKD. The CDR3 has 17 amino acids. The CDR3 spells CAISESYRGRSVTEAFF. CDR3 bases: TGTGCCATCAGTGAGTCGTACAGGGGGCGATCGGTCACTGAAGCTTTCTTT.

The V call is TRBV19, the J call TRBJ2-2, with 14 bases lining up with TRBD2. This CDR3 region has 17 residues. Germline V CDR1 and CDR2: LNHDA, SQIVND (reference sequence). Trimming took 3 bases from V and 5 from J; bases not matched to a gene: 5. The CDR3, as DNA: TGTGCCAGTAGTATCCGACGGACTAGCGGGGGGACCGGGGAGCTGTTTTTT. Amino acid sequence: CASSIRRTSGGTGELFF.

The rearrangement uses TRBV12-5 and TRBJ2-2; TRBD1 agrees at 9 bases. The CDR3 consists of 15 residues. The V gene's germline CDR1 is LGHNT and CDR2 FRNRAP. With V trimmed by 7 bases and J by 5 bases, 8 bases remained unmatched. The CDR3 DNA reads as TGTGCTAGTGCCCTACAGGGGGCAAGGACCGGGGAGCTGTTTTTT. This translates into CASALQGARTGELFF.

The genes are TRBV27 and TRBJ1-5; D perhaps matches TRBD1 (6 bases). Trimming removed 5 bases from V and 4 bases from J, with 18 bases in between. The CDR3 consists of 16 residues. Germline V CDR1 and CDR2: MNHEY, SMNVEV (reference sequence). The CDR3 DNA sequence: TGTGCCAGCAGTCCATATATCCCCAGGGGAAATCAGCCCCAGCATTTT. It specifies CASSPYIPRGNQPQHF.

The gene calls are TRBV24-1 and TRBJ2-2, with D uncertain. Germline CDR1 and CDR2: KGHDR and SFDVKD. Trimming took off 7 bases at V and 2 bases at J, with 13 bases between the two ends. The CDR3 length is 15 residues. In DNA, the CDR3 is TGTGCCACCAGGGATGGGCAGTTCAACACCGGGGAGCTGTTTTTT. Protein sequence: CATRDGQFNTGELFF.

CDR3 protein: CSASGEPGQPFLGYTF. The CDR3 DNA reads as TGCAGTGCTAGTGGCGAGCCGGGACAGCCCTTTCTGGGCTACACCTTC. The V gene is TRBV20-1, the J gene TRBJ1-2, with 7 bases lining up with TRBD1. The trim removed 3 bases at V and 8 bases at J, leaving 18 bases unmatched. Germline loops: CDR1 DFQATT, CDR2 SNEGSKA (reference sequence). This CDR3 comprises 16 residues.

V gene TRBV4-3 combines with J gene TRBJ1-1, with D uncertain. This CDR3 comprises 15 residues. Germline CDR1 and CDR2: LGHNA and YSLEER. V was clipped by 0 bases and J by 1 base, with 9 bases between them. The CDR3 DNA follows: TGCGCCAGCAGCCAAGATCCTCGGGGGAACACTGAAGCTTTCTTT. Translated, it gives CASSQDPRGNTEAFF.

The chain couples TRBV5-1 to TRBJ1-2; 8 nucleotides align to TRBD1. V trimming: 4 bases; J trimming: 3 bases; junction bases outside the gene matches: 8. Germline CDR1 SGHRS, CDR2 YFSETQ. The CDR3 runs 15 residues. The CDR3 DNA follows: TGCGCCAGCAGCCGGGGGGCAGGGGGCGACTATGGCTACACCTTC. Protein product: CASSRGAGGDYGYTF.

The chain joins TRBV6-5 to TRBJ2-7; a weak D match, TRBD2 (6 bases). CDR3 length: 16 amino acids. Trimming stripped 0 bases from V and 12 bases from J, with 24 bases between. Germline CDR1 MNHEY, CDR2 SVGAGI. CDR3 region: CASSYSGGDPLEGRYF. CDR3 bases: TGTGCCAGCAGTTACTCGGGCGGGGACCCCCTCGAGGGCCGGTACTTC.

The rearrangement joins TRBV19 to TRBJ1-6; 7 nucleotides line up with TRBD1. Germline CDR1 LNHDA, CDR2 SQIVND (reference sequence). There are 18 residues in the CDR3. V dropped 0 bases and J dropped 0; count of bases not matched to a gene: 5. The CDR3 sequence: CASSIDLTGSSYNSPLHF. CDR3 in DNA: TGTGCCAGTAGTATAGATCTGACAGGGAGCTCCTATAATTCACCCCTCCACTTT.

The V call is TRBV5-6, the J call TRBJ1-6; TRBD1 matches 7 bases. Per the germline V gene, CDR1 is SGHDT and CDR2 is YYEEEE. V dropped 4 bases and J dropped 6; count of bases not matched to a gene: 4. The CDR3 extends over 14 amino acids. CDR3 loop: CASSGTGVNSPLHF. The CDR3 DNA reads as TGTGCCAGCAGCGGAACAGGGGTTAATTCACCCCTCCACTTT.

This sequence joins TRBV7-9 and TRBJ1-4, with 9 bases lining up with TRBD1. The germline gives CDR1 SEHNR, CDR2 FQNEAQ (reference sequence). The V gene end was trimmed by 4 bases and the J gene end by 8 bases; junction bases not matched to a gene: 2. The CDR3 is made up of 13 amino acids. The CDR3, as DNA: TGTGCCAGCAGCTGGACAGGGGAGGAAAAACTGTTTTTT. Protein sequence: CASSWTGEEKLFF.

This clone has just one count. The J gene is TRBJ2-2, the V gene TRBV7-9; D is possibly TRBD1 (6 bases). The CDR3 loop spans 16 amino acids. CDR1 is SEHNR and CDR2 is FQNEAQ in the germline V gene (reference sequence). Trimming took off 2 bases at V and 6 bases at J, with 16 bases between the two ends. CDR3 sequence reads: CASSLTPAGAAGELFF. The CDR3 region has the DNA TGTGCCAGCAGCTTAACGCCGGCAGGGGCGGCCGGGGAGCTGTTTTTT.

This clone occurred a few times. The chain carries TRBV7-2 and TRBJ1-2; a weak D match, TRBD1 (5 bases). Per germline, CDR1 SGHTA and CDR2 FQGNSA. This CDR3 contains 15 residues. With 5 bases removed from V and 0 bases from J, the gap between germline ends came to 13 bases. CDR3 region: CASSQDRIANYGYTF. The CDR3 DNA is TGTGCCAGCAGCCAAGACAGAATAGCTAACTATGGCTACACCTTC.

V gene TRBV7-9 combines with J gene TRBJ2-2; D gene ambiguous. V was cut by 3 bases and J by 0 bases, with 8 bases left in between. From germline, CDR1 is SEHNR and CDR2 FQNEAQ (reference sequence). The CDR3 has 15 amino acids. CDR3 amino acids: CASSFAAPNTGELFF. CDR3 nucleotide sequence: TGTGCCAGCAGCTTTGCGGCTCCGAACACCGGGGAGCTGTTTTTT.

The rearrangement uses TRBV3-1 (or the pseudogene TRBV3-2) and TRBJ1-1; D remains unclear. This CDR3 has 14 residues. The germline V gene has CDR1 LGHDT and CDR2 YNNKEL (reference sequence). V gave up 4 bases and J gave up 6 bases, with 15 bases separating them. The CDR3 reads CASSPRALLAEAFF. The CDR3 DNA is TGTGCCAGCAGCCCTCGAGCCCTGTTGGCTGAAGCTTTCTTT.

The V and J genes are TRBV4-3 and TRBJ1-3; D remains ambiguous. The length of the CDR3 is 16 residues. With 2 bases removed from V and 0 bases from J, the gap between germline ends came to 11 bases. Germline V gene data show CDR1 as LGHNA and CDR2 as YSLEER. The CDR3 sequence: CASSQLVVPSGNTIYF. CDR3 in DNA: TGCGCCAGCAGCCAACTCGTCGTCCCCTCTGGAAACACCATATATTTT.